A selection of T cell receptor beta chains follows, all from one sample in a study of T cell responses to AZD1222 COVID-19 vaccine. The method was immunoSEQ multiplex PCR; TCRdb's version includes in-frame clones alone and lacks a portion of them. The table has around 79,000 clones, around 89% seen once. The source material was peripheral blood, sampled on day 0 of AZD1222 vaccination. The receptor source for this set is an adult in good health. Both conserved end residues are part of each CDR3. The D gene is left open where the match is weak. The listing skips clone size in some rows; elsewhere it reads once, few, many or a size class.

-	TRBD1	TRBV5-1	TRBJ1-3	CASSLGDRGRNTIYF	TGCGCCAGCAGCTTGGGGGACAGGGGGCGAAACACCATATATTTT
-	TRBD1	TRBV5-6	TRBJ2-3	CASSLVRGTGGRDTQYF	TGTGCCAGCAGCTTGGTTCGTGGGACAGGGGGCCGGGATACGCAGTATTTT
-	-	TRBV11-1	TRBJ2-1	CASSSRWLNSYNEQFF	TGTGCCAGCAGCTCCCGGTGGTTAAACTCCTACAATGAGCAGTTCTTC
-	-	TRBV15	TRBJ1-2	CATRSAAPGYTF	TGTGCCACCAGATCGGCCGCTCCGGGCTACACCTTC
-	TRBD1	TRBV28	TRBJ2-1	CASSYGTGASEQFF	TGTGCCAGCAGTTACGGGACAGGGGCGAGTGAGCAGTTCTTC
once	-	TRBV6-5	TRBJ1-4	CASSSAWGPNEKLFF	TGTGCCAGCAGTTCCGCATGGGGACCTAATGAAAAACTGTTTTTT
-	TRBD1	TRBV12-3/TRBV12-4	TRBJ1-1	CASSRQGTEAFF	TGTGCCAGCAGTCGACAGGGCACTGAAGCTTTCTTT
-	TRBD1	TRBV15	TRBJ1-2	CATSRVIGQGLGYTF	TGTGCCACCAGCAGAGTAATTGGACAGGGTTTAGGCTACACCTTC
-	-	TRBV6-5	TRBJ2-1	CASSFRPVGQYNEQFF	TGTGCCAGCAGTTTCCGACCCGTAGGACAGTACAATGAGCAGTTCTTC
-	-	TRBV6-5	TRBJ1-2	CASRKAGVNYGYTF	TGTGCCAGCAGGAAGGCAGGGGTTAACTATGGCTACACCTTC
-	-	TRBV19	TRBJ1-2	CASMNSVDITGLYGYTF	TGTGCCAGTATGAATTCGGTTGATATCACAGGACTCTATGGCTACACCTTC
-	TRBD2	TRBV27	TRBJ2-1	CASSTGTSGNNEQFF	TGTGCCAGCAGTACCGGGACTAGCGGGAACAATGAGCAGTTCTTC
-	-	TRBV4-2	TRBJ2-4	CASSQDAKNIQYF	TGTGCCAGCAGCCAAGATGCCAAAAACATTCAGTACTTC
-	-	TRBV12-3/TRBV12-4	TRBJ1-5	CASRGTGGQPQHF	TGTGCCAGCAGGGGGACGGGGGGTCAGCCCCAGCATTTT
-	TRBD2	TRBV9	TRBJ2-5	CASSASGTQETQYF	TGTGCCAGCAGCGCTAGCGGGACTCAAGAGACCCAGTACTTC
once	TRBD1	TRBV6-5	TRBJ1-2	CASSYSGGGLYGYTF	TGTGCCAGCAGTTACTCCGGAGGGGGCCTCTATGGCTACACCTTC
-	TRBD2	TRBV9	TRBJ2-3	CASSAPASGGSTDTQYF	TGTGCCAGCAGCGCCCCGGCTAGCGGGGGGAGCACAGATACGCAGTATTTT
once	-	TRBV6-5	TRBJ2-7	CGGGEYEQYF	TGTGGGGGCGGGGAATACGAGCAGTACTTC
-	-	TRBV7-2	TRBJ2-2	CASSPYFSSAGELFF	TGTGCCAGCAGCCCCTACTTTTCTAGCGCCGGGGAGCTGTTTTTT
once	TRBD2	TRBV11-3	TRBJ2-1	CASSLVAGGQGEQFF	TGTGCCAGCAGCTTAGTGGCGGGAGGGCAGGGTGAGCAGTTCTTC
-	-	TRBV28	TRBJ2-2	CASSARPPGTARTGELFF	TGTGCCAGCAGTGCCAGACCTCCAGGGACGGCCCGCACCGGGGAGCTGTTTTTT
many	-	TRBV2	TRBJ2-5	CASREFVGRLQETQYF	TGTGCCAGCAGAGAGTTCGTCGGCAGGCTCCAAGAGACCCAGTACTTC
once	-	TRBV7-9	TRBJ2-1	CASRNDGSDNEQFF	TGTGCCAGCAGAAATGACGGTTCCGACAATGAGCAGTTCTTC
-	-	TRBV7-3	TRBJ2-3	CASSFSDTQYF	TGTGCCAGCAGCTTTTCAGATACGCAGTATTTT
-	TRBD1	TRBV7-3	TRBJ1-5	CASSLTGGDQPQHF	TGTGCCAGCAGCTTGACAGGGGGGGATCAGCCCCAGCATTTT
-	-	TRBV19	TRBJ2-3	CASSNTGSTDTQYF	TGTGCCAGTAGTAATACAGGGAGCACAGATACGCAGTATTTT
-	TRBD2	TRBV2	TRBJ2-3	CASSEENSGGTDTQYF	TGTGCCAGCAGTGAAGAGAATAGCGGGGGGACAGATACGCAGTATTTT
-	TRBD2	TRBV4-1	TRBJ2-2	CASSQGPGLAGGGNTGELFF	TGCGCCAGCAGCCAAGGCCCGGGACTAGCGGGAGGAGGAAACACCGGGGAGCTGTTTTTT
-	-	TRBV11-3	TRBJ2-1	CASSPRDSYNEQFF	TGTGCCAGCAGCCCCCGAGACAGCTACAATGAGCAGTTCTTC
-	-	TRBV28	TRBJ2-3	CASSLLGISTDTQYF	TGTGCCAGCAGTTTATTGGGGATCTCGACAGATACGCAGTATTTT
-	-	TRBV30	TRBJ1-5	CAWSSTGLGNQPQHF	TGTGCCTGGAGTTCCACGGGGTTGGGCAATCAGCCCCAGCATTTT
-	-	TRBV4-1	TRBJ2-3	CASSGTIDTQYF	TGCGCCAGCAGCGGGACGATAGATACGCAGTATTTT
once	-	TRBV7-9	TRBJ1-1	CASSLDPKSTEAFF	TGTGCCAGCAGCTTGGACCCCAAGAGCACTGAAGCTTTCTTT
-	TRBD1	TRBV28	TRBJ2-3	CASSSLRSKQGLMPDTQYF	TGTGCCAGCAGTTCCCTGAGATCAAAACAGGGGCTTATGCCAGATACGCAGTATTTT
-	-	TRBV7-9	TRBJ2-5	CASSPPTDQETQYF	TGTGCCAGCAGCCCACCCACAGACCAAGAGACCCAGTACTTC
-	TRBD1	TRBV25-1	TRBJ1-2	CASSAPGTEDGYTF	TGTGCCAGCAGTGCCCCCGGGACAGAGGATGGCTACACCTTC
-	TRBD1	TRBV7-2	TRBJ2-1	CASSLKETGVLFSFF	TGTGCCAGCAGCTTAAAAGAGACAGGGGTTTTATTTTCGTTCTTC
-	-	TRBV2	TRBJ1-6	CASSSRGGTYSPLHF	TGTGCCAGCAGCTCCCGGGGTGGGACTTATTCACCCCTCCACTTT
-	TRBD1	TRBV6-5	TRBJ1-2	CASSTYSGGYGYTF	TGTGCCAGCAGTACCTACTCAGGGGGCTATGGCTACACCTTC
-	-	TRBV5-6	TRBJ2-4	CASSLGDRRLLAKNIQYF	TGTGCCAGCAGCTTGGGGGACCGGAGGCTTCTAGCCAAAAACATTCAGTACTTC
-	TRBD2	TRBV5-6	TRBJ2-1	CASSLKHLGGRGEQFF	TGTGCCAGCAGCTTGAAGCATCTCGGCGGGAGAGGCGAGCAGTTCTTC
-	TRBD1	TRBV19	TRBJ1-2	CASSIEDRTGYGYTF	TGTGCCAGTAGTATAGAGGACAGGACGGGCTATGGCTACACCTTC
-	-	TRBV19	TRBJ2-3	CASSIDGGSTDTQYF	TGTGCCAGTAGTATAGATGGGGGGAGCACAGATACGCAGTATTTT
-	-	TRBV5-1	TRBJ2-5	CASSLFEGETQYF	TGCGCCAGCAGCTTGTTCGAGGGGGAGACCCAGTACTTC
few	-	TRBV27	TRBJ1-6	CASRLVGGPSPLHF	TGTGCCAGCAGATTAGTTGGGGGACCCTCACCCCTCCACTTT
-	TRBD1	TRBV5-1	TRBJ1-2	CASSLTGGLPNYGYTF	TGCGCCAGCAGCTTGACAGGGGGCCTCCCGAACTATGGCTACACCTTC
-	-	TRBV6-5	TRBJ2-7	CASSYSHSSYEQYF	TGTGCCAGCAGTTACTCCCACAGCTCCTACGAGCAGTACTTC
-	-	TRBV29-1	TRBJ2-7	CSVERAGEQYF	TGCAGCGTTGAAAGGGCTGGCGAGCAGTACTTC
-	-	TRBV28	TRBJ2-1	CASSPSTHNEQFF	TGTGCCAGCAGTCCCTCGACCCACAATGAGCAGTTCTTC
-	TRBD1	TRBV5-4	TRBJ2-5	CASSPRTGGVETQYF	TGTGCCAGCAGCCCACGGACAGGGGGGGTAGAGACCCAGTACTTC
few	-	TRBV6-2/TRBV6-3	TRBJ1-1	CASSIYKGDTEAFF	TGTGCCAGCAGTATTTACAAAGGGGACACTGAAGCTTTCTTT